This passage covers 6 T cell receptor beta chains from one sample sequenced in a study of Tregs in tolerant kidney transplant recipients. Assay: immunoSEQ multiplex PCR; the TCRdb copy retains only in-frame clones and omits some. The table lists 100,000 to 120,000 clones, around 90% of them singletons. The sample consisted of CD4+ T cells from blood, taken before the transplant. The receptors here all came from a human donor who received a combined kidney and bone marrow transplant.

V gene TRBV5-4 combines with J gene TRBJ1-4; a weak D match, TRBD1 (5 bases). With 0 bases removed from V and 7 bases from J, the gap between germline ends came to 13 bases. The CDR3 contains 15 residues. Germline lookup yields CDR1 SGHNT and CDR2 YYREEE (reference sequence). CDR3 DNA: TGTGCCAGCAGCTTGGACGGGGGAATGGGTGAAAAACTGTTTTTT. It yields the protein CASSLDGGMGEKLFF.

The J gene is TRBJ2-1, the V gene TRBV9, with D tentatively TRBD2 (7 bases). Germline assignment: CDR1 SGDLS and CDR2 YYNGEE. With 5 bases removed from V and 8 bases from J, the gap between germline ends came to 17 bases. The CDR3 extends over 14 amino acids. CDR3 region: CASSPGGGHYEQFF. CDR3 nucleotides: TGTGCCAGCAGTCCTGGGGGGGGCCACTATGAGCAGTTCTTC.

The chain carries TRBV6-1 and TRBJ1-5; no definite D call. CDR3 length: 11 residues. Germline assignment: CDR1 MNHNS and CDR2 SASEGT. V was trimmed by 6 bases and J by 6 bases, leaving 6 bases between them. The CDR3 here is CASRFSQPQHF. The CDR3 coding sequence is TGTGCCAGCAGGTTTAGTCAGCCCCAGCATTTT.

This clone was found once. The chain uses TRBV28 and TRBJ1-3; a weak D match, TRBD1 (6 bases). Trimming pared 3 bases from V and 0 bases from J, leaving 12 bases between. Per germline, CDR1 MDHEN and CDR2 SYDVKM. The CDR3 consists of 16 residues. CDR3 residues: CASSLFTGISGNTIYF. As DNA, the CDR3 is TGTGCCAGCAGTTTGTTCACAGGGATCTCTGGAAACACCATATATTTT.

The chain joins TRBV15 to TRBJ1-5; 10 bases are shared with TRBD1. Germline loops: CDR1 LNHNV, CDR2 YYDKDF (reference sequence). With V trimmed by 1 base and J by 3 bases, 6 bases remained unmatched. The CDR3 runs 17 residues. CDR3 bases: TGTGCCACCAGCAGAGGACAGGGGGCGACTCCCAATCAGCCCCAGCATTTT. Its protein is CATSRGQGATPNQPQHF.

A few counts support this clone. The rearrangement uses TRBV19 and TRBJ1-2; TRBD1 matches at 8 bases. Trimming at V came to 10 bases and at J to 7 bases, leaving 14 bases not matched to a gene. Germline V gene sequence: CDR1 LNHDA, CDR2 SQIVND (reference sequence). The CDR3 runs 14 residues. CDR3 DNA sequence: TGTGCCACCTCCTTTTCGACAGGGGAGCTTGGCTACACCTTC. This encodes CATSFSTGELGYTF.